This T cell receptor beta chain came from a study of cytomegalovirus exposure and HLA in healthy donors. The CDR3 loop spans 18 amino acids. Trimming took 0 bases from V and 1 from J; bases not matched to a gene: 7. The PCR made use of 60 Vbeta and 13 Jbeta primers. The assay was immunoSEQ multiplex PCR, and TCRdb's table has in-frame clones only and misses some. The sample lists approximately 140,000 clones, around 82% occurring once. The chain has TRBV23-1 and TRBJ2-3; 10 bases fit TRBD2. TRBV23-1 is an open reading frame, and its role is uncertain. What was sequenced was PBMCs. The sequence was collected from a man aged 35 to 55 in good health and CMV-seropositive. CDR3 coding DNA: TGCGCCAGCAGTCAATCATCTACTAGCGGGGATGGCACAGATACGCAGTATTTT. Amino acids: CASSQSSTSGDGTDTQYF.